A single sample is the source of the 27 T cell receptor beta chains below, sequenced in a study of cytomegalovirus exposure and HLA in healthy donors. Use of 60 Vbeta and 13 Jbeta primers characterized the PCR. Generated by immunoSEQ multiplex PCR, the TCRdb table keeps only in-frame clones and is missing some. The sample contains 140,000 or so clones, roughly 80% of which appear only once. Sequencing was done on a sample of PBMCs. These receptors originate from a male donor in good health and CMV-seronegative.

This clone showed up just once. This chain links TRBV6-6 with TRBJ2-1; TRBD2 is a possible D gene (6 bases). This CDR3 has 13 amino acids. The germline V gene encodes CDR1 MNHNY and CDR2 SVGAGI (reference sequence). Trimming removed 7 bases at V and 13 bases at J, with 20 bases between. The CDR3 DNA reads TGTGCCAGCACCCCCGGAGGGCCCGGGATCCAGTTCTTC. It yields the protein CASTPGGPGIQFF.

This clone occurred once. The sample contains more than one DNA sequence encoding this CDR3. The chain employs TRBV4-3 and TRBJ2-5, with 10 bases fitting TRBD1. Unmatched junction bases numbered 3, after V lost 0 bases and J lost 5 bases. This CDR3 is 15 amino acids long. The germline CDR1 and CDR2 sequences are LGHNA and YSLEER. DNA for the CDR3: TGCGCCAGCAGCCAAGATTTGGACAGGGGGGAGACCCAGTACTTC. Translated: CASSQDLDRGETQYF.

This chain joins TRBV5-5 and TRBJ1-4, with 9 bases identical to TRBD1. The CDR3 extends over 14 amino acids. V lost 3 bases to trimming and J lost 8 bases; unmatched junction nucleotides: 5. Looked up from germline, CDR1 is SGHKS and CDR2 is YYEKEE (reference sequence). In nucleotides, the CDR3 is TGTGCCAGCAGCTCACAGGGGGCAAGGGAAAAACTGTTTTTT. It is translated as CASSSQGAREKLFF. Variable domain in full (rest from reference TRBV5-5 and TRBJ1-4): DAGVTQSPTHLIKTRGQQVTLRCSPISGHKSVSWYQQVLGQGPQFIFQYYEKEERGRGNFPDRFSARQFPNYSSELNVNALLLGDSALYLCASSSQGAREKLFFGSGTQLSVL.

The CDR3 here is CASSAPGQATEAFF. The DNA for the CDR3 is TGTGCCAGCAGCGCACCGGGACAGGCGACTGAAGCTTTCTTT. V is TRBV27 and J is TRBJ1-1, with 8 bases aligning to TRBD1. V dropped 6 bases and J dropped 5; count of bases not matched to a gene: 8. CDR3 size: 14 residues. Looked up from germline, CDR1 is MNHEY and CDR2 is SMNVEV (reference sequence).

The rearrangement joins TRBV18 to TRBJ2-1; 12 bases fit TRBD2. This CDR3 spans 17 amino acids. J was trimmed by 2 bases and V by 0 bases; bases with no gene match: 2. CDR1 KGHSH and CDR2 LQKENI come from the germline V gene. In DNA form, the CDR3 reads TGTGCCAGCTCACCACCACTAGCGGGGGGCCCCTACAATGAGCAGTTCTTC. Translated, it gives CASSPPLAGGPYNEQFF.

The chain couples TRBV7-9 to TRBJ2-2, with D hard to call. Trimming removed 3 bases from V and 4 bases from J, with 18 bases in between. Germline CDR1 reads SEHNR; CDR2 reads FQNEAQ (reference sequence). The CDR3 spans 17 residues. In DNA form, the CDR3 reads TGTGCCAGCAGCTTCATCTACCCGGGTAGCAGCACCGGGGAGCTGTTTTTT. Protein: CASSFIYPGSSTGELFF.

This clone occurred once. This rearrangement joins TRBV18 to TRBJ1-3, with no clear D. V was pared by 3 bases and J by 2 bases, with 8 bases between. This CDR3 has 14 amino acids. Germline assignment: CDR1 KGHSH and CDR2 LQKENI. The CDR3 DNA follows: TGTGCCAGCTCACCCCCTTCCCCTGGAAACACCATATATTTT. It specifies CASSPPSPGNTIYF.

The CDR3 coding sequence is TGTGCCAGTACCGGACTAGGAAACCTTAGAGAGCAGTACTTC. Translating it yields CASTGLGNLREQYF. The chain recombines TRBV27 with TRBJ2-7, with 7 bases identical to TRBD2. V lost 9 bases, J lost 7 bases, and 15 bases stayed unmatched. CDR3 size: 14 residues. The germline V gene encodes CDR1 MNHEY and CDR2 SMNVEV (reference sequence).

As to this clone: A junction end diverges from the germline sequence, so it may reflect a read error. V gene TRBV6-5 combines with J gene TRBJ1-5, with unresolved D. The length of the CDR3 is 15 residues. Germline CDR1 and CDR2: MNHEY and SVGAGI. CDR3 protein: CASSYSASSTQPQHF. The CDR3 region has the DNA TGTGCCAGCAGTTACTCGGCTTCTAGCACTCAGCCCCAGCATTTT.

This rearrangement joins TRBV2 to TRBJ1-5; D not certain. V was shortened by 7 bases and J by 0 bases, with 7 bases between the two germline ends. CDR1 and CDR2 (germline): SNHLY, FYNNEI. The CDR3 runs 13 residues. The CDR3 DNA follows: TGTGCCAGCACGGTGTATAGCAATCAGCCCCAGCATTTT. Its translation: CASTVYSNQPQHF.

This CDR3 reads CASSHTGGNEKLFF. CDR3 DNA sequence: TGCGCCAGCAGCCACACAGGGGGGAATGAAAAACTGTTTTTT. The V call is TRBV4-1, the J call TRBJ1-4; 8 bases map to TRBD1. This CDR3 comprises 14 residues. With V trimmed by 3 bases and J by 5 bases, 2 bases remained unmatched. The germline CDR1 and CDR2 sequences are MGHRA and YSYEKL.

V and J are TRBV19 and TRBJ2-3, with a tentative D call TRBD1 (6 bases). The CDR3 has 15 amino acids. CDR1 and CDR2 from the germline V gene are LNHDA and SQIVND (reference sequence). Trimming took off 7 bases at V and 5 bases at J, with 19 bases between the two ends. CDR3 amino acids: CASNNPGQKLDTQYF. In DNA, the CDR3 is TGTGCCAGTAACAATCCGGGACAAAAACTAGATACGCAGTATTTT. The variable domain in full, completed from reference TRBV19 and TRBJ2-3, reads DGGITQSPKYLFRKEGQNVTLSCEQNLNHDAMYWYRQDPGQGLRLIYYSQIVNDFQKGDIAEGYSVSREKKESFPLTVTSAQKNPTAFYLCASNNPGQKLDTQYFGPGTRLTVL.

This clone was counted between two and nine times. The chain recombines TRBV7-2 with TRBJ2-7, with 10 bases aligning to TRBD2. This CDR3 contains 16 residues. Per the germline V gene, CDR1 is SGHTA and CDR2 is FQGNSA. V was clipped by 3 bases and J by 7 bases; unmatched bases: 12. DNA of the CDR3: TGTGCCAGCAGCTTCCCAGCGGGAGGGGGTAGGGAGGAGCAGTACTTC. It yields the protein CASSFPAGGGREEQYF. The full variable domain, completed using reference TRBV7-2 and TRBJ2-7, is GAGVSQSPSNKVTEKGKDVELRCDPISGHTALYWYRQSLGQGLEFLIYFQGNSAPDKSGLPSDRFSAERTGGSVSTLTIQRTQQEDSAVYLCASSFPAGGGREEQYFGPGTRLTVT.

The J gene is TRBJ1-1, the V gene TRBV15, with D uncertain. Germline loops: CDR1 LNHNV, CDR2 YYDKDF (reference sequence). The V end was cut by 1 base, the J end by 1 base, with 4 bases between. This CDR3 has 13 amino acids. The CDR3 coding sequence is TGTGCCACCAGCAGAGTACAGAACACTGAAGCTTTCTTT. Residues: CATSRVQNTEAFF.

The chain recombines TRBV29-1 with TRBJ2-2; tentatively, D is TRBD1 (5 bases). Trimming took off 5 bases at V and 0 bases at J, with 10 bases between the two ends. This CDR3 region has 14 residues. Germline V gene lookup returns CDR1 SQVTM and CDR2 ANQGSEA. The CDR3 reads CSVSDSPNTGELFF. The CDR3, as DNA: TGCAGCGTTTCTGACAGCCCGAACACCGGGGAGCTGTTTTTT.

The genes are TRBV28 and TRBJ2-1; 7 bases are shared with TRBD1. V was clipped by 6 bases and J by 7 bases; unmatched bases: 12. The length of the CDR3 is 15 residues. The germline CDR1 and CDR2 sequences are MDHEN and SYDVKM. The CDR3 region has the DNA TGTGCCAGCAGCTTAGACAGGGTTGGTTGGAATGAGCAGTTCTTC. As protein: CASSLDRVGWNEQFF. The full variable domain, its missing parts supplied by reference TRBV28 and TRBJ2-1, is DVKVTQSSRYLVKRTGEKVFLECVQDMDHENMFWYRQDPGLGLRLIYFSYDVKMKEKGDIPEGYSVSREKKERFSLILESASTNQTSMYLCASSLDRVGWNEQFFGPGTRLTVL.

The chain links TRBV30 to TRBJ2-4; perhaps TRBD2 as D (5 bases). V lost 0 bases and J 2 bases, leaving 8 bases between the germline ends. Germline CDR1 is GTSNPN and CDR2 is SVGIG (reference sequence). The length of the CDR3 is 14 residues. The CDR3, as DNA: TGTGCCTGGAGTGTTCCGGGGTCCAAAAACATTCAGTACTTC. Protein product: CAWSVPGSKNIQYF. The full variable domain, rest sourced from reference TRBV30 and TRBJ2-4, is SQTIHQWPATLVQPVGSPLSLECTVEGTSNPNLYWYRQAAGRGLQLLFYSVGIGQISSEVPQNLSASRPQDRQFILSSKKLLLSDSGFYLCAWSVPGSKNIQYFGAGTRLSVL.

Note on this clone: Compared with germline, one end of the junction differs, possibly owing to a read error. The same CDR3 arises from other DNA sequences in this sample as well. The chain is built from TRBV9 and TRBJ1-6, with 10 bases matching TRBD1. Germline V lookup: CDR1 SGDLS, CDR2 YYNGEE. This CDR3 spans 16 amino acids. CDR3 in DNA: TGTGCCAGCAGCGTAGGGGACAGGGGTTATAATTCACCCCTCCACTTC. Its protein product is CASSVGDRGYNSPLHF.

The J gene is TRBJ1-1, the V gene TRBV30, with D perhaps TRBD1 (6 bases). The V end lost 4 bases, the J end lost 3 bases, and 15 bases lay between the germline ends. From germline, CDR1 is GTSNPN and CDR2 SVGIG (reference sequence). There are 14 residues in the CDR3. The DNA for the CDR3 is TGTGCCTGGAACGGCCAGGGGAAAGACACTGAAGCTTTCTTT. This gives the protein CAWNGQGKDTEAFF.

This chain's CDR3 is CASSYSSGTGETQYF. CDR3 DNA sequence: TGTGCCAGCAGTTACTCCTCCGGGACAGGAGAGACCCAGTACTTC. The chain recombines TRBV6-5 with TRBJ2-5; TRBD1 matches 8 bases. Germline loops: CDR1 MNHEY, CDR2 SVGAGI. The CDR3 consists of 15 residues. V lost 0 bases and J lost 4; bases outside the gene matches: 4.

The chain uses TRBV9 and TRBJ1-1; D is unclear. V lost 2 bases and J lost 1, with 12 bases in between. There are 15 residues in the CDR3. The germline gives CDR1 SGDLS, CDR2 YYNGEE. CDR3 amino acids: CASSVNPRGNTEAFF. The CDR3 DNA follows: TGTGCCAGCAGCGTCAACCCACGGGGGAACACTGAAGCTTTCTTT.

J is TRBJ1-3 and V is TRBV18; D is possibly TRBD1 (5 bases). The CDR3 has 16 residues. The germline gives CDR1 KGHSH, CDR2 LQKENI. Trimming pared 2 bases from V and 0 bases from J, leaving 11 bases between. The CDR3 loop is CASSPGRTFSGNTIYF. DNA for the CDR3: TGTGCCAGCTCACCAGGAAGGACATTCTCTGGAAACACCATATATTTT.

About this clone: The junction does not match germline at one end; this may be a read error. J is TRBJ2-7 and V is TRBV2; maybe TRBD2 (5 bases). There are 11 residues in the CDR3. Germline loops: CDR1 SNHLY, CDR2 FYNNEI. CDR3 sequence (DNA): TGTGCCAGCAGCGAAGAGGAACGGGAAAACTTC. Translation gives CASSEEERENF.

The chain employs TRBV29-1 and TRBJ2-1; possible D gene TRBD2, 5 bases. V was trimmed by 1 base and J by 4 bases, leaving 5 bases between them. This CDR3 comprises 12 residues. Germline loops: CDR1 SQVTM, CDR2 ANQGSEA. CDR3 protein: CSVEAGYNEQFF. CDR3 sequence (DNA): TGCAGCGTTGAAGCGGGATACAATGAGCAGTTCTTC.

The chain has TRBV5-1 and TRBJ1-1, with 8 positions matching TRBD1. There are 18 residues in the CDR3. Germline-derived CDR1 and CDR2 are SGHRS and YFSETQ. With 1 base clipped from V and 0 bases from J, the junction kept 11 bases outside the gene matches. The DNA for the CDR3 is TGCGCCAGCAGCTTGCTTCTACAGGGGGACGGTCTGAACACTGAAGCTTTCTTT. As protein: CASSLLLQGDGLNTEAFF.

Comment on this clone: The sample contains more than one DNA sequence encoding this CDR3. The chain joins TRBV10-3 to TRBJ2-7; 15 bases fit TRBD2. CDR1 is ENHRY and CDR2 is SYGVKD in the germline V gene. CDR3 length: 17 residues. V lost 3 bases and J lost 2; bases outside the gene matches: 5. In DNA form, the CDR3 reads TGTGCCATCAGTGAACCAGGACTAGCGGGAGGGCCCTACGAGCAGTACTTC. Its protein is CAISEPGLAGGPYEQYF.

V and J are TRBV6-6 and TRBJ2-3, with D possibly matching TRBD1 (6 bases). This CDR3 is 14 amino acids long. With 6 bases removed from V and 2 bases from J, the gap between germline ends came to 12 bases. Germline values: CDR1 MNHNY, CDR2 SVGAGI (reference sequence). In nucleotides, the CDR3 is TGTGCCAGCAGAGAGTTGGGACACACAGATACGCAGTATTTT. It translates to CASRELGHTDTQYF.